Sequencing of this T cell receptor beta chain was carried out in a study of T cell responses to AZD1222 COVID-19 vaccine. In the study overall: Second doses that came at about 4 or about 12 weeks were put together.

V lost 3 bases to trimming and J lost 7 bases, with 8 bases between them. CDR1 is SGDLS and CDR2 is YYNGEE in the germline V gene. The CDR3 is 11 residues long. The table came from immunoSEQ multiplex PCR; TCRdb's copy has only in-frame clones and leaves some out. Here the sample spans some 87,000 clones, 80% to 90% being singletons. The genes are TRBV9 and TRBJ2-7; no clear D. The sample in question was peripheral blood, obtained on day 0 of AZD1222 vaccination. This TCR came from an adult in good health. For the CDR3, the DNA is TGTGCCAGCAGCGCCGGGCGGGAGCAGTACTTC. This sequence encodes CASSAGREQYF.